Below, 20 T cell receptor beta chains from the same sample are listed, as sequenced in a study of low-dose radiotherapy and immunotherapy resistance in tumors. Described time point: before trial treatment. The PCR that amplified TCRs ran for about 20 cycles, relying on a constant-region primer and a V-primer adapter. Via MiXCR, TCRdb re-called the reads, giving one row per CDR3 protein. This table holds fewer than 60,000 distinct CDR3 sequences, 12% found once. The sequencing used PBMCs, collected before treatment. These receptors originate from a female donor with ovarian cancer.

In this sample, this clonotype turned up many times. Mismatch with germline at one junction end may stem from a read error. The genes are TRBV7-7 and TRBJ2-1, with TRBD2 matching 10 bases. This CDR3 is built from 15 residues. Germline CDR1 SSHAT, CDR2 FNYEAQ (reference sequence). The CDR3 nucleotides are TGTGCTAGCAGCCCGGGACTAGCGCTATACAATGAGCAGTTCTTC. It codes for CASSPGLALYNEQFF.

A note on this clonotype: A far larger clone is one nucleotide away, so this likely arose from a read error. The genes are TRBV5-6 and TRBJ2-4; 13 nucleotides line up with TRBD2. This CDR3 has 17 residues. Germline assignment: CDR1 SGHDT and CDR2 YYEEEE. V was clipped by 3 bases and J by 13 bases; unmatched bases: 16. This CDR3 is CASSSRTSGSRHNEQYF. In nucleotides, the CDR3 is TGTGCCAGCAGCTCACGGACTAGCGGGAGTAGGCACAATGAGCAGTACTTC.

Worth noting for this clonotype: A read error may produce the germline difference seen at one junction end. The chain employs TRBV2 and TRBJ2-7, with unresolved D. CDR3 length equals 14 residues. Germline V gene lookup returns CDR1 SNHLY and CDR2 FYNNEI. The CDR3 DNA is TGTGTCAGCAAGGGTTCAGCCAGTATCTACGAGCAGTACTTC. Protein: CVSKGSASIYEQYF.

For this clonotype: A single base is all that separates this from a far larger clone, so a read error is likely. The chain uses TRBV6-8 and TRBJ1-1; D not certain. Germline V gene lookup returns CDR1 MNHGY and CDR2 SAAAGT. The CDR3 sequence is 13 residues long. CDR3 sequence: CASSYGGNTEALF. The CDR3 nucleotides are TGTGCCAGCAGTTACGGCGGGAACACTGAAGCTCTCTTT.

Worth noting for this clonotype: A single base separates this from a much larger clone, so it may be a read error. The rearrangement uses TRBV3-1 and TRBJ2-1; a weak D match, TRBD2 (5 bases). V was shortened by 4 bases and J by 7 bases, with 17 bases between the two germline ends. Germline V gene data show CDR1 as LGHDT and CDR2 as YNNKEL (reference sequence). The CDR3 totals 15 residues. The CDR3 coding sequence is TGTGCCAGCAGCCTAGATTTGGGGAGTTGGAATGAGCAGTTCTTC. Encoded protein: CASSLDLGSWNEQFF.

This clonotype was observed at least ten times. V is TRBV19 and J is TRBJ2-7; no firm D call. V gave up 3 bases and J gave up 0 bases, with 6 bases separating them. The CDR3 has 13 amino acids. Germline V gene lookup returns CDR1 LNHDA and CDR2 SQIVND (reference sequence). This CDR3 reads CASSIEYSYEQYF. Written as DNA, the CDR3 is TGTGCCAGTAGTATCGAATACTCCTACGAGCAGTACTTC.

This clonotype was recorded at least ten times. V and J are TRBV20-1 and TRBJ2-7, with D possibly TRBD2 on 6 matching bases. Germline V gives CDR1 DFQATT, CDR2 SNEGSKA (reference sequence). V lost 8 bases and J 2 bases, leaving 16 bases between the germline ends. There are 13 residues in the CDR3. DNA of the CDR3: TGCAGTTCCACGGGAGACCCACCCTACGAGCAGTACTTC. It translates to CSSTGDPPYEQYF.

This clonotype was recorded many times. V usage is TRBV11-3 and J usage is TRBJ2-7; D tentatively reads TRBD1 or TRBD2 (5 bases each). Germline V gene data show CDR1 as SGHNT and CDR2 as YENEEA. Deletions cut 6 bases from V and 0 bases from J, with 12 bases between. The length of the CDR3 is 14 residues. CDR3 DNA sequence: TGTGCCAGCAGTCCGGGACGGAGCTCCTACGAGCAGTACTTC. Translating gives CASSPGRSSYEQYF.

Notes on this clonotype: A far larger clone is one nucleotide away, so this likely arose from a read error. V and J are TRBV5-5 and TRBJ2-2; 7 positions agree with TRBD1. This CDR3 is built from 12 residues. Germline V CDR1 and CDR2: SGHKS, YYEKEE (reference sequence). The CDR3 protein is CASGQDTGVLFF. CDR3 nucleotide sequence: TGTGCCAGCGGACAGGACACCGGGGTGCTGTTTTTT. Full variable domain (missing parts from reference TRBV5-5 and TRBJ2-2): DAGVTQSPTHLIKTRGQQVTLRCSPISGHKSVSWYQQVLGQGPQFIFQYYEKEERGRGNFPDRFSARQFPNYSSELNVNALLLGDSALYLCASGQDTGVLFFGEGSRLTVL.

The sample holds a few counts of this clonotype. The V call is TRBV18, the J call TRBJ2-5, with TRBD2 as a possible D gene (7 bases). Germline CDR1 KGHSH, CDR2 LQKENI. The CDR3 runs 14 residues. The germline V and J ends were trimmed by 8 bases and 4 bases, with 17 bases remaining between them. The chain's CDR3 is CASRRGAHVETQYF. CDR3 coding DNA: TGTGCCAGCCGCCGGGGGGCGCATGTAGAGACCCAGTACTTC. Combining the CDR3 with reference TRBV18 and TRBJ2-5 gives the whole variable domain NAGVMQNPRHLVRRRGQEARLRCSPMKGHSHVYWYRQLPEEGLKFMVYLQKENIIDESGMPKERFSAEFPKEGPSILRIQQVVRGDSAAYFCASRRGAHVETQYFGPGTRLLVL.

In its sample, this clonotype was seen many times. V usage is TRBV11-2 and J usage is TRBJ2-7, with D perhaps TRBD1 (7 bases). V shed 5 bases and J shed 6 bases, with 11 bases lying between them. Germline loops: CDR1 SGHAT, CDR2 FQNNGV. The CDR3 consists of 12 residues. The CDR3 sequence is CASSPGGLEQYF. Written as DNA, the CDR3 is TGTGCCAGCAGCCCAGGGGGGCTCGAGCAGTACTTC.

This clonotype was detected many times. V and J are TRBV6-2 or TRBV6-3 and TRBJ2-3, with unresolved D. Trimming took 5 bases from V and 2 from J, leaving 8 bases between them. CDR3 size: 13 residues. CDR1 and CDR2 from the germline V gene are MNHEY and SVGEGT. CDR3 nucleotide sequence: TGTGCCAGCAGTCCGTCTAACACAGATACGCAGTATTTT. Translated: CASSPSNTDTQYF.

This clonotype was detected ten times or more. This rearrangement joins TRBV12-3 or TRBV12-4 to TRBJ1-5; D gene uncertain. The CDR3 is 14 amino acids. V lost 3 bases and J 4 bases, leaving 10 bases between the germline ends. DNA of the CDR3: TGTGCCAGCAGTTTTGGTGACGGTAATCAGCCCCAGCATTTT. As protein: CASSFGDGNQPQHF.

There are many counts of this clonotype. The chain carries TRBV12-3 or TRBV12-4 and TRBJ2-7; D gene unclear. This CDR3 is 12 amino acids long. V dropped 5 bases and J dropped 8 bases, with 13 bases sitting between them. The CDR3 DNA follows: TGTGCCAGCAGTCCCCACCCCCTTAAGCAGTACTTC. Its protein product is CASSPHPLKQYF.

This clonotype occurred many times. This chain uses TRBV6-5 with TRBJ2-1; 9 bases match TRBD2. The V gene's germline CDR1 is MNHEY and CDR2 SVGAGI. V trimming: 0 bases; J trimming: 4 bases; junction bases outside the gene matches: 13. The CDR3 loop spans 19 amino acids. The CDR3 loop is CASSYSSGTSTWVYNEQFF. The DNA of the CDR3 is TGTGCCAGCAGTTACTCGTCGGGGACTAGCACGTGGGTTTACAATGAGCAGTTCTTC.

The table lists this clonotype with many counts. This chain uses TRBV5-1 with TRBJ1-1; maybe TRBD1 (6 bases). The germline gives CDR1 SGHRS, CDR2 YFSETQ. Trimming stripped 1 base from V and 4 bases from J, with 11 bases between. The CDR3 runs 14 residues. The CDR3: CASSLQGGGTEAFF. For the CDR3, the DNA is TGCGCCAGCAGCTTGCAGGGAGGGGGCACTGAAGCTTTCTTT.

Only a few counts were recorded for this clonotype. The chain joins TRBV21-1 to TRBJ1-3; TRBD1 is the table's D call, not checked against the DNA. TRBV21-1 is described as a pseudogene. The CDR3 contains 16 residues. DNA for the CDR3: TGTGCCAGCAGCAAAGTGTCTGGGACAAGCTTAACTGGAATATATTTT. The encoded protein is CASSKVSGTSLTGIYF.

This clonotype showed up many times. This chain uses TRBV5-1 with TRBJ2-3; 8 positions agree with TRBD1. Per the germline V gene, CDR1 is SGHRS and CDR2 is YFSETQ. With V trimmed by 1 base and J by 4 bases, 5 bases remained unmatched. CDR3 length: 15 residues. The CDR3 spells CASSLPGGDSDTQYF. CDR3 in DNA: TGCGCCAGCAGCTTGCCAGGGGGCGACTCAGATACGCAGTATTTT.

This clonotype has a count of ten or more. V usage is TRBV11-2 and J usage is TRBJ2-3; D might be TRBD2 (7 bases). The CDR3 contains 19 residues. The V and J ends lost 0 bases and 1 base respectively, with 20 bases between them. CDR1 SGHAT and CDR2 FQNNGV come from the germline V gene. This CDR3 is CASSLEGRGHGWGTDTQYF. In DNA, the CDR3 is TGTGCCAGCAGCTTAGAGGGGCGGGGGCACGGTTGGGGCACAGATACGCAGTATTTT. Full variable domain (remainder filled in from reference TRBV11-2 and TRBJ2-3): EAGVAQSPRYKIIEKRQSVAFWCNPISGHATLYWYQQILGQGPKLLIQFQNNGVVDDSQLPKDRFSAERLKGVDSTLKIQPAKLEDSAVYLCASSLEGRGHGWGTDTQYFGPGTRLTVL.

This clonotype was found many times. The chain links TRBV29-1 to TRBJ2-6; 7 nucleotides agree with TRBD1. In germline, CDR1 is SQVTM, CDR2 ANQGSEA. V was pared by 8 bases and J by 3 bases, with 4 bases of the junction left unmatched. CDR3 size: 13 residues. This CDR3 is CSTTGVGANVLTF. The DNA of the CDR3 is TGCAGCACAACAGGGGTTGGGGCCAACGTCCTGACTTTC.